This is a list of T cell receptor beta chains from one sample in a study of immune heterogeneity within non-small cell lung tumors. Each CDR3 protein gets one entry after TCRdb re-called the multiplex PCR reads with MiXCR. This table has under 2,500 distinct CDR3 sequences, around a fifth appearing once. Material for sequencing was lung tumor tissue. These receptors came from a woman in her forties or fifties with non-small cell lung cancer. Each CDR3 is given without its conserved first and last residue. A D gene is named only where the DNA matches it firmly.

>TRBD1|15|TRBJ1-1|TRBV7-3
ASSLTGTGSMNTEAF
>TRBD1|17|TRBJ1-3|TRBV7-8
ASSNSQGARAPSGNTIY
>NA|15|TRBJ1-4|TRBV7-9
ASSLGAGLKTNEKLF
>NA|11|TRBJ2-1|TRBV30
SSSRDLSGEQF
>TRBD1|11|TRBJ2-4|TRBV6-1
ASRPGTAYIQY
>NA|12|TRBJ2-3|TRBV13
AISLDYYTDTQY
>NA|16|TRBJ1-1|TRBV7-8
ASSLTNAGGRTNTEAF
>NA|10|TRBJ2-7|TRBV6-2/TRBV6-3
ASSYIKYEQY
>TRBD2|15|TRBJ2-7|TRBV7-8
ASSLAHWREASGEQY
>NA|10|TRBJ2-3|TRBV29-1
SADPGESTQY
>NA|13|TRBJ1-6|TRBV10-3
AISESEVGGSPLH
>NA|14|TRBJ2-7|TRBV4-1
ASSQDPTGEWLEQY
>NA|13|TRBJ1-3|TRBV7-3
ASSLSGGFGNTIY
>NA|11|TRBJ1-1|TRBV6-1
ASSRRVVTEAF
>NA|13|TRBJ1-6|TRBV28
ASNGGGGDNSPLH
>NA|13|TRBJ1-1|TRBV29-1
SVIPGVMGNTEAF
>TRBD1|13|TRBJ1-2|TRBV7-2
ASSLDNRGFNGYT
>NA|12|TRBJ2-7|TRBV19
ASSPRGPTYEQY
>NA|11|TRBJ2-5|TRBV9
ASSPQQGETQY
>TRBD2|12|TRBJ2-7|TRBV10-3
AISWTSQDGEQY
>TRBD1|13|TRBJ2-2|TRBV19
ASSIARQGRQGVF
>NA|13|TRBJ1-5|TRBV20-1
SAFQGSSGNQPQH
>TRBD2|13|TRBJ2-7|TRBV7-2
ASNPRTSGGREQY